These 2 T cell receptor beta chains share one sample of origin, sequenced in a study of T-cell memory formation after mild COVID-19. TCRdb used MiXCR to reprocess the 5' RACE reads, holding one entry per CDR3 protein. The sample consists of 200,000 to 300,000 distinct CDR3 sequences, over 9% of them appearing once. Sample: PBMCs or a T cell subset sorted from them (not recorded which). The source of these receptors is a man between 18 and 29 years old who had mild COVID-19 (a few samples of this study predate the infection). Cell type and time point are not known.

This clonotype has a count of ten or more. The genes are TRBV7-9 and TRBJ1-1; possible D gene TRBD1, 5 bases. CDR3 length equals 13 residues. Per the germline V gene, CDR1 is SEHNR and CDR2 is FQNEAQ (reference sequence). The V end lost 5 bases, the J end lost 5 bases, and 12 bases lay between the germline ends. The CDR3 nucleotides are TGTGCCAGCAGCCTATCAGGGTTTACTGAAGCTTTCTTT. Protein sequence: CASSLSGFTEAFF.

The chain recombines TRBV25-1 with TRBJ2-3; D not certain. Trimming took 4 bases from V and 4 from J, leaving 9 bases between them. The length of the CDR3 is 13 residues. The germline V gene encodes CDR1 MGHDK and CDR2 SYGVNS. The CDR3 DNA reads TGTGCCAGCAGTGTAATGAGGTCAGATACGCAGTATTTT. The encoded protein is CASSVMRSDTQYF. The complete variable domain, with remaining parts taken from reference TRBV25-1 and TRBJ2-3, reads EADIYQTPRYLVIGTGKKITLECSQTMGHDKMYWYQQDPGMELHLIHYSYGVNSTEKGDLSSESTVSRIRTEHFPLTLESARPSHTSQYLCASSVMRSDTQYFGPGTRLTVL.